The text below deals with one T cell receptor beta chain. In the original analysis: From reference gene primer amplification, estimates of nucleated cell counts were derived. TCRdb keeps only in-frame clones here, not all; method: immunoSEQ multiplex PCR. From that table come the V and J calls and clone size; the DNA was used to work out D and trimming. This table has around 100,000 clones, about 91% appearing once. The sample is drawn from a study of blood T cell repertoires in COVID-19. Study-level background: Acute and convalescent COVID-19 samples came from the United States, Italy and Spain.

Germline V gene lookup returns CDR1 SGHAT and CDR2 FQNNGV. The germline V and J ends were trimmed by 0 bases and 4 bases, with 11 bases remaining between them. The CDR3 contains 15 residues. The chain employs TRBV11-2 and TRBJ2-3, with D tentatively TRBD2 (5 bases). The specimen sequenced was peripheral blood. This receptor was obtained from a middle-aged man with acute or convalescent COVID-19. CDR3 protein: CASSLDFGSADTQYF. CDR3 nucleotide sequence: TGTGCCAGCAGCTTAGATTTTGGGAGCGCAGATACGCAGTATTTT.